This T cell receptor (beta chain) is from a study of CD8+CD57+ T cells in acquired aplastic anemia. In regard to this clonotype: Its antigen remains unidentified.

Study-wide results and caveats: A set of about 30 CD8+ CDR3 sequences was shared between patients and controls, and these sequences appeared highly expressed in patients.

All patients picked for sequencing had shown, by flow cytometry, an expansion of CD8+CD57+ cells. Germline V gene sequence: CDR1 SGHTA, CDR2 FQGNSA. J gave up 5 bases and V 1 base, and 11 bases lay outside the gene matches. The CDR3 sequence is 17 residues long. Using genomic DNA as the template, TCR beta VDJ and CDR3 profiling was carried out. TCRdb used MiXCR to reprocess the reads, holding one entry per CDR3 protein. The sample contains 260,000 or so distinct CDR3 sequences, around half of which appear only once. The gene calls are TRBV7-2 and TRBJ2-5; 9 bases are shared with TRBD2. Input material: sorted CD4+, CD8+, or CD8+CD57+ T cells (not recorded which) from PBMCs. The TCR sequence derives from a human donor with aplastic anemia. The CDR3 DNA sequence: TGTGCCAGCAGCTTAGAGAAGGGGCTAGCGGGGTTTGAGACCCAGTACTTC. Its translation is CASSLEKGLAGFETQYF.